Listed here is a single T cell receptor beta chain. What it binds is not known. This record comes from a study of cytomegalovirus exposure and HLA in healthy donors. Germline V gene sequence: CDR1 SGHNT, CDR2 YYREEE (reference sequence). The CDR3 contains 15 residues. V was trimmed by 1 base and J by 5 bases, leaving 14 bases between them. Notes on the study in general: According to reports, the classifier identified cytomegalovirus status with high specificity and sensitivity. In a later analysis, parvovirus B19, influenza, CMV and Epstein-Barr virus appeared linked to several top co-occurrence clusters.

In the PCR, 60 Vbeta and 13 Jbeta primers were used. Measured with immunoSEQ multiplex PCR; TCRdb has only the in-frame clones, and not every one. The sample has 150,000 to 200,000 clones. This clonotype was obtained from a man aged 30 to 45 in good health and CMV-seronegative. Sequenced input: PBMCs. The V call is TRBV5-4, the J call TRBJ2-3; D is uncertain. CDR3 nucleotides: TGTGCCAGCAGCTTGCACCCCATCGAGATAGATACGCAGTATTTT. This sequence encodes CASSLHPIEIDTQYF. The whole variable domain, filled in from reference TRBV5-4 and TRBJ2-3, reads ETGVTQSPTHLIKTRGQQVTLRCSSQSGHNTVSWYQQALGQGPQFIFQYYREEENGRGNFPPRFSGLQFPNYSSELNVNALELDDSALYLCASSLHPIEIDTQYFGPGTRLTVL.